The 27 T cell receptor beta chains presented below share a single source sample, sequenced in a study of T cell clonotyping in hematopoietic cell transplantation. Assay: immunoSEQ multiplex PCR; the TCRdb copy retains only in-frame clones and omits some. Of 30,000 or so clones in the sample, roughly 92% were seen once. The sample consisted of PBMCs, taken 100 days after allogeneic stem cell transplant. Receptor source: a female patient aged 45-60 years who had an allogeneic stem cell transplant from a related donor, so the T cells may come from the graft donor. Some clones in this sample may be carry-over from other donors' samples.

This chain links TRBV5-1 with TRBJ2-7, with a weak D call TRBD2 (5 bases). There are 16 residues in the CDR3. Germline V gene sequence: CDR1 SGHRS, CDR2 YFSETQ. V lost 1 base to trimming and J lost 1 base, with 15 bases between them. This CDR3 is CASSLLGLSSSYEQYF. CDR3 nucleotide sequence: TGCGCCAGCAGCTTGTTAGGACTGAGCAGTTCCTACGAGCAGTACTTC.

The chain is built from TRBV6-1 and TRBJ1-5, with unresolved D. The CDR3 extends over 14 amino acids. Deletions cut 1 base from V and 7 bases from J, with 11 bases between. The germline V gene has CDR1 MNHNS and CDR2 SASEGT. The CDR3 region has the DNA TGTGCCAGCAGTGAAGAGGTGGCCGGGCAGCCCCAGCATTTT. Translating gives CASSEEVAGQPQHF.

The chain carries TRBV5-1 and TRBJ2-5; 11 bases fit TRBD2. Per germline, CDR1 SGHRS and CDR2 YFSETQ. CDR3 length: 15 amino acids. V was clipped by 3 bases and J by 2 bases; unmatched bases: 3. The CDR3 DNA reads TGCGCCAGCAGCTCCTTAGCGGGGGGGCAAGAGACCCAGTACTTC. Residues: CASSSLAGGQETQYF.

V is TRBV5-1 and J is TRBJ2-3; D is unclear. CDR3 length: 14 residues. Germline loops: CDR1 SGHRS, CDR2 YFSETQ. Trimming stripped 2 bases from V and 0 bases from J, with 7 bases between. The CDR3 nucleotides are TGCGCCAGCAGCTTACTCGGAAGCACAGATACGCAGTATTTT. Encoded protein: CASSLLGSTDTQYF.

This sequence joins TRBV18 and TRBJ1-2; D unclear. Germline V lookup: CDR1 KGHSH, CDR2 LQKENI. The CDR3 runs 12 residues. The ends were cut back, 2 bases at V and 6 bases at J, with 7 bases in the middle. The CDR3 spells CASSPGRDGYTF. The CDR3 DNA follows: TGTGCCAGCTCACCAGGAAGGGATGGCTACACCTTC.

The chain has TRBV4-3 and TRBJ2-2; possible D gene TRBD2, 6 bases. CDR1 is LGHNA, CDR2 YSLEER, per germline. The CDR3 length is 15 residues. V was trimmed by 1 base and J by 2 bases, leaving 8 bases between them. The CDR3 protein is CASSQGRGNTGELFF. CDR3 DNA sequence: TGCGCCAGCAGCCAAGGGCGGGGTAACACCGGGGAGCTGTTTTTT.

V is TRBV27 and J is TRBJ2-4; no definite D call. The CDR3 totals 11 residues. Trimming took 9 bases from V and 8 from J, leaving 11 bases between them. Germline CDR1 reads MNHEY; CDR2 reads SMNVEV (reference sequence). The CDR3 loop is CASRLGYIQYF. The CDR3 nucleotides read TGTGCCAGTCGACTGGGGTACATTCAGTACTTC.

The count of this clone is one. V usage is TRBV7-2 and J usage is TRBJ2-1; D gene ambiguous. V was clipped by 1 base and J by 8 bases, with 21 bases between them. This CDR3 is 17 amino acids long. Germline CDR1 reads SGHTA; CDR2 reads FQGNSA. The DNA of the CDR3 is TGTGCCAGCAGCTTAGAGGTTCGGCTCTGGCCGTTCGATGAGCAGTTCTTC. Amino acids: CASSLEVRLWPFDEQFF.

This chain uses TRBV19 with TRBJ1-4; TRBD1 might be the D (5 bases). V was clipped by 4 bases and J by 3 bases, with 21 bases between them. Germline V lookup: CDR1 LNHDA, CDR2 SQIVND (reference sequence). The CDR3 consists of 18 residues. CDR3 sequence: CASSTSGTARLANEKLFF. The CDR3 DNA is TGTGCCAGTAGTACCAGCGGGACTGCACGGTTAGCTAATGAAAAACTGTTTTTT.

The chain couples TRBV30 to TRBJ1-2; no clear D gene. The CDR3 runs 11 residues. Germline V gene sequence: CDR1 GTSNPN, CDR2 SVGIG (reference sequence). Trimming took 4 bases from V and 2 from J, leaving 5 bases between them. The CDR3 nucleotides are TGTGCCTGGATGCGGAACTATGGCTACACCTTC. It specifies CAWMRNYGYTF.

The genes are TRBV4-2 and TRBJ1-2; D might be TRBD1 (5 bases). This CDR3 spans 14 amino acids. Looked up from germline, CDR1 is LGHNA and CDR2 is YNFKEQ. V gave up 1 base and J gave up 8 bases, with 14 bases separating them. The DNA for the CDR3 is TGTGCCAGCAGCCAAGGGGACGGTACGAGGGGCTACACCTTC. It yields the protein CASSQGDGTRGYTF.

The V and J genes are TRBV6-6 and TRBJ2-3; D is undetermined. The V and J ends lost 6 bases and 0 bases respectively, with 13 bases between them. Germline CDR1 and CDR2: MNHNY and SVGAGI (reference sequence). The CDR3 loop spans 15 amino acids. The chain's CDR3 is CASRPPQASTDTQYF. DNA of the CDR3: TGTGCCAGCAGACCGCCCCAGGCTAGCACAGATACGCAGTATTTT.

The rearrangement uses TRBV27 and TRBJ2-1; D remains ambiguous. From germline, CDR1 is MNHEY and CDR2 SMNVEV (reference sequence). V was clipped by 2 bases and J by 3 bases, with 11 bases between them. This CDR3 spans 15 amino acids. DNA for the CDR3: TGTGCCAGCAGTTTAAGCAGCCCCGGCTACAATGAGCAGTTCTTC. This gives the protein CASSLSSPGYNEQFF.

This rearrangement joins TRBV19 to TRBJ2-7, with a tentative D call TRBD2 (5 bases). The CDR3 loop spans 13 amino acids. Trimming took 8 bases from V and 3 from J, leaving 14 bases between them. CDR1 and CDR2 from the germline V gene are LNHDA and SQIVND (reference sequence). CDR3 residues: CASSTPGDYEQYF. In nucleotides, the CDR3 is TGTGCCAGTTCGACTCCCGGGGACTACGAGCAGTACTTC.

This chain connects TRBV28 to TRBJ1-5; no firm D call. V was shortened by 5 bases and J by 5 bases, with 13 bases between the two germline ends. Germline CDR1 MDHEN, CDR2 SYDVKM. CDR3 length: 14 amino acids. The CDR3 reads CASSMPSDYQPQHF. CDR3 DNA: TGTGCCAGCAGTATGCCCTCAGACTATCAGCCCCAGCATTTT.

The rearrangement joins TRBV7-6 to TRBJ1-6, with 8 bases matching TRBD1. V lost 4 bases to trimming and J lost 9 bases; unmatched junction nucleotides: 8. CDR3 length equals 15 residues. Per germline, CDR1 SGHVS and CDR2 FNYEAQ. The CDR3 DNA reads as TGTGCCAGCAGCTCACTACACAGGGGGGCTTCACCCCTCCACTTT. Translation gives CASSSLHRGASPLHF. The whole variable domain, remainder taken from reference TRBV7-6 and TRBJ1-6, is GAGVSQSPRYKVTKRGQDVALRCDPISGHVSLYWYRQALGQGPEFLTYFNYEAQQDKSGLPNDRFSAERPEGSISTLTIQRTEQRDSAMYRCASSSLHRGASPLHFGNGTRLTVT.

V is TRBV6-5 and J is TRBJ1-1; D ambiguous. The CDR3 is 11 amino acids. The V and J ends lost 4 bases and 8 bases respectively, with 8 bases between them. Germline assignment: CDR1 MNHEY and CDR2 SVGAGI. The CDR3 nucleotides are TGTGCCAGCAGTTTACGGGGAGAAGCTTTCTTT. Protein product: CASSLRGEAFF.

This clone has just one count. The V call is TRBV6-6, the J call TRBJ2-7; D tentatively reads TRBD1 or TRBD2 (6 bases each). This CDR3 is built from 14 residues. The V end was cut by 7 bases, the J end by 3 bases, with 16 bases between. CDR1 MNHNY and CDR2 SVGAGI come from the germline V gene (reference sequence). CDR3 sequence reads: CASTIGGTIYEQYF. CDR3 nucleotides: TGTGCCAGCACCATAGGGGGGACCATCTACGAGCAGTACTTC.

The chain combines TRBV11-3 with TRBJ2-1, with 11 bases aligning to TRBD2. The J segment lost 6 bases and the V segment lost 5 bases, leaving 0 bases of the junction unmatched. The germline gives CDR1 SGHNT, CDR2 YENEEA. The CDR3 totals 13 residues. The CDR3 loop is CASSTSGGNEQFF. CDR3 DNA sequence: TGTGCCAGCAGCACTAGCGGGGGCAATGAGCAGTTCTTC.

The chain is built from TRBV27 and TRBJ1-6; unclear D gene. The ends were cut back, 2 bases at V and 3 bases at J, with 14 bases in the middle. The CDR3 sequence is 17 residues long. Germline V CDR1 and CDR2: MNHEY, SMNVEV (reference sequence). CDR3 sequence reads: CASSLGPTNLYNSPLHF. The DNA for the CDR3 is TGTGCCAGCAGTTTAGGCCCTACTAACCTCTATAATTCACCCCTCCACTTT.

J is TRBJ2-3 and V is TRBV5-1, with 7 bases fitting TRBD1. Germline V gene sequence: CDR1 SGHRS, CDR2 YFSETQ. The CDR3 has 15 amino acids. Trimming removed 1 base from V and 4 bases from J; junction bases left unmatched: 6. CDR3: CASSLPGQYPDTQYF. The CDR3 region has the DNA TGCGCCAGCAGCTTGCCGGGACAGTACCCAGATACGCAGTATTTT.

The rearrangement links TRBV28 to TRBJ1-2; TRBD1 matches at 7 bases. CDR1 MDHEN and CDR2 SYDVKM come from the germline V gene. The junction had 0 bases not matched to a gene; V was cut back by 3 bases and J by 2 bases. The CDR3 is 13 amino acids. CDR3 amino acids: CASSLTGNYGYTF. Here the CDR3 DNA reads TGTGCCAGCAGTTTGACAGGGAACTATGGCTACACCTTC.

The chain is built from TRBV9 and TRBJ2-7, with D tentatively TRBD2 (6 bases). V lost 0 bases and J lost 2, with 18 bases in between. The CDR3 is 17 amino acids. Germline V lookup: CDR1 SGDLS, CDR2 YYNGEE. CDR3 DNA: TGTGCCAGCAGCGTAGGGTTAGGGGAGGAGGTACCCTACGAGCAGTACTTC. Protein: CASSVGLGEEVPYEQYF.

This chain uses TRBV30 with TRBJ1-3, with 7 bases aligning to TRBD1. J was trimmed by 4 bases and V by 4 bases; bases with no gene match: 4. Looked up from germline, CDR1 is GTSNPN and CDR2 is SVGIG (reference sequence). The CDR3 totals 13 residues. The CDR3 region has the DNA TGTGCCTGGACGGGACAGCCCGGAAACACCATATATTTT. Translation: CAWTGQPGNTIYF.

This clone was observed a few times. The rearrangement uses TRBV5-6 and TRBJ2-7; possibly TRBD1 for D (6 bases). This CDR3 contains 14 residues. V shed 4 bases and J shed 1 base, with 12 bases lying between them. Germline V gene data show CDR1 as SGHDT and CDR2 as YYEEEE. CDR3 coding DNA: TGTGCCAGCAGCCGACAGGATCGTTCCTACGAGCAGTACTTC. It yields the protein CASSRQDRSYEQYF.

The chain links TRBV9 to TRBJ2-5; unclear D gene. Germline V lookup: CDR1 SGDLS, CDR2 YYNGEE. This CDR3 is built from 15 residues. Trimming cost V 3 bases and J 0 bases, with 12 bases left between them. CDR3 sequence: CASSASSLYQETQYF. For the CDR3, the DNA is TGTGCCAGCAGCGCCTCCTCTTTGTACCAAGAGACCCAGTACTTC.

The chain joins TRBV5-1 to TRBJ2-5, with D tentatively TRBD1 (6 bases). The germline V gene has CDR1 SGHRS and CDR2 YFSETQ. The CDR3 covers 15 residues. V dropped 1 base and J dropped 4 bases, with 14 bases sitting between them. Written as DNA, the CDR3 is TGCGCCAGCAGCTTGCTAACTCAGGGGAGAGAGACCCAGTACTTC. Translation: CASSLLTQGRETQYF.